Listed below are T cell receptor beta chains from one sample, sequenced in a study of T cells after yellow fever vaccination. TCRdb used MiXCR to reprocess the 5' RACE reads, holding one entry per CDR3 protein. The sample gives some 240,000 distinct CDR3 sequences, approximately 3.3% of which show up once; around 3% is in the top ten. Here the sequenced sample was CD4+ T cells sorted from PBMCs, taken 10 days after the yellow fever booster vaccination. These receptors originate from a young man who received the YFV17D yellow fever vaccine. Each CDR3 is given without its conserved first and last residue. Fields, in order: CDR3 length, V gene, J gene, D gene, clone size, CDR3 protein. D genes are given only for firm matches. Clone size is shown for a subset of rows, as once, few, many or a class of expanded clone.

12	TRBV20-1	TRBJ1-4	TRBD1	many	SAPRTGQFGKLF
16	TRBV12-3/TRBV12-4	TRBJ2-3	TRBD2	many	ASSLRLAGGPPLDTQY
12	TRBV6-6	TRBJ1-2	.	few	ASSPTGDVYGYT
11	TRBV7-2	TRBJ2-5	TRBD2	many	ASSLAGVETQY
16	TRBV7-2	TRBJ2-2	.	.	ASSFQGGGHLNTGELF
11	TRBV18	TRBJ2-7	TRBD2	many	ASRTGGDYEQY
10	TRBV7-9	TRBJ1-2	TRBD1	few	ASAYNRGDYT
11	TRBV18	TRBJ2-7	.	many	ASSLTESYEQY
11	TRBV7-2	TRBJ2-3	.	many	ASSFAEADTQY
14	TRBV3-1	TRBJ2-4	.	.	ASSQDRADSKNIQY
13	TRBV20-1	TRBJ1-1	TRBD1	many	SARRGQGGNTEAF
10	TRBV4-3	TRBJ2-1	.	.	ASSQDFGVQF
13	TRBV11-2	TRBJ2-5	.	many	ASSLTRGVQETQY
13	TRBV27	TRBJ1-4	.	many	ASSFGGVGTGKLF
13	TRBV10-3	TRBJ1-5	.	many	AISGGLGVGQPQH
12	TRBV11-2	TRBJ2-3	TRBD2	many	ASSLAGGPDTQY
11	TRBV5-1	TRBJ1-1	.	.	ASRSVMTMRAF
11	TRBV20-1	TRBJ2-5	TRBD2	many	SARRRGGETQY
12	TRBV5-4	TRBJ2-3	.	many	ASSFMGSTDTQY
10	TRBV20-1	TRBJ1-2	.	few	STSTENYGYT
14	TRBV24-1	TRBJ1-2	TRBD1	.	ATSDPGQGARSGYT
11	TRBV4-3	TRBJ2-1	.	many	ASSQEGTNEQF
11	TRBV5-1	TRBJ1-2	.	few	ASSFRETDGYT
13	TRBV19	TRBJ2-4	.	many	ATHVFGLAKNIQY
14	TRBV6-2/TRBV6-3	TRBJ2-2	.	few	ASSFTSGQNTGELF
12	TRBV20-1	TRBJ1-6	TRBD1	many	SAFETGWNSPLH
12	TRBV5-1	TRBJ2-2	TRBD1	.	ASSIRTGAGELF
14	TRBV4-1	TRBJ2-2	.	.	ASSLGGGRNTGELF
12	TRBV20-1	TRBJ2-5	TRBD2	many	SASYLAGGETQY
14	TRBV7-2	TRBJ2-3	TRBD2	few	ASSSGYRGGRDTQY
9	TRBV28	TRBJ2-3	.	.	ASSFQRTQY
13	TRBV7-2	TRBJ1-1	TRBD1	many	ASSQLGQGGAEAF
13	TRBV28	TRBJ2-3	TRBD2	many	ASSSSGAGGDTQY
11	TRBV2	TRBJ1-4	.	many	ASSPTTNEKLF
15	TRBV20-1	TRBJ1-2	TRBD1	few	SASGAGGASKSYGYT
12	TRBV11-2	TRBJ2-1	TRBD2	many	ASRSSGGYNEQF
14	TRBV7-2	TRBJ1-5	.	few	ASSIAGTVSNQPQH
12	TRBV5-4	TRBJ2-3	.	many	ASTQAVSTDTQY
13	TRBV5-4	TRBJ2-3	TRBD2	few	ASSSSGGAADTQY
11	TRBV2	TRBJ1-1	.	many	ASSVQGNTEAF
13	TRBV7-2	TRBJ2-2	TRBD2	many	ASSPGLAATGELF
14	TRBV4-1	TRBJ2-6	.	many	ASSQVRGSGANVLT
11	TRBV6-5	TRBJ1-2	.	many	ASSNGGTYGYT
12	TRBV4-3	TRBJ1-1	TRBD1	few	ASSQDRGQGAPL
14	TRBV5-1	TRBJ2-3	.	.	ASSLAWGSPTDTQY
13	TRBV4-3	TRBJ2-1	.	few	ASSQSRDFYNEQF
13	TRBV19	TRBJ2-5	TRBD2	.	ASSPTGTSLETQY
13	TRBV5-6	TRBJ2-1	TRBD2	many	ASSILAAQYNEQF
10	TRBV20-1	TRBJ1-1	.	.	SAPRRDTEAF
13	TRBV5-1	TRBJ2-5	.	few	ASSLGEPYQETQY
12	TRBV7-6	TRBJ2-5	TRBD2	.	ASSSTSGGQTQY
11	TRBV7-8	TRBJ2-7	TRBD2	.	ASSRTSGPEQY
14	TRBV3-1	TRBJ2-3	.	.	ASSQDGGGGTDTQY
12	TRBV18	TRBJ1-2	TRBD1	few	ASSLTTGDNGYT
13	TRBV6-5	TRBJ2-1	TRBD2	.	ASSFDGGAFNEQF
14	TRBV7-9	TRBJ2-5	TRBD1	many	ASSFMVDRVQETQY
12	TRBV7-9	TRBJ2-1	TRBD1	many	ASSSGTGRNEQF
13	TRBV2	TRBJ1-1	.	many	ASSGRSGDGAEAF
13	TRBV5-1	TRBJ1-3	TRBD1	many	ASSFVGGVGNTIY
10	TRBV5-6	TRBJ2-5	.	many	ASTGGVQTQY